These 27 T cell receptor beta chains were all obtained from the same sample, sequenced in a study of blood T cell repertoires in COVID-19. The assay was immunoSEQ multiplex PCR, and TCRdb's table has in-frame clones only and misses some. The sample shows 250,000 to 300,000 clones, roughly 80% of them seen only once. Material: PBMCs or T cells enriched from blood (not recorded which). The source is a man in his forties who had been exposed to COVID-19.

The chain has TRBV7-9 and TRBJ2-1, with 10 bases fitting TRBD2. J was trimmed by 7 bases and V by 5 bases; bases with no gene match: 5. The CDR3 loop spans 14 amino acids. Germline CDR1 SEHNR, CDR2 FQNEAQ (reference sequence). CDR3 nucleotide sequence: TGTGCCAGCAGCCAATCACTAGCGGGAAATGAGCAGTTCTTC. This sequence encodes CASSQSLAGNEQFF.

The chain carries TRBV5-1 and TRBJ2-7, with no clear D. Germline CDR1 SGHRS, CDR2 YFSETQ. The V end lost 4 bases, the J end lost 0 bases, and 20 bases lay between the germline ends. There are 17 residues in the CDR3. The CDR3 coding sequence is TGCGCCAGCAGCCTTTTAGGCGAGGAACGTAGCTCCTACGAGCAGTACTTC. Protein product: CASSLLGEERSSYEQYF. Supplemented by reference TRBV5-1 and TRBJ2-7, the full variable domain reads KAGVTQTPRYLIKTRGQQVTLSCSPISGHRSVSWYQQTPGQGLQFLFEYFSETQRNKGNFPGRFSGRQFSNSRSEMNVSTLELGDSALYLCASSLLGEERSSYEQYFGPGTRLTVT.

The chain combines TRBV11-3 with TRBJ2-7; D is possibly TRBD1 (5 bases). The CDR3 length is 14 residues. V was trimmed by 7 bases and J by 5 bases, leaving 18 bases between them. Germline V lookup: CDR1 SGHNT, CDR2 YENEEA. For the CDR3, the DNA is TGTGCCAGCATGGACAACTCAGGGCGCCACGAGCAGTACTTC. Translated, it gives CASMDNSGRHEQYF.

CDR3 loop: CASSRPGQLEKLFF. The CDR3 nucleotides read TGTGCCAGCAGCCGCCCCGGACAGCTGGAAAAACTGTTTTTT. The rearrangement uses TRBV7-9 and TRBJ1-4, with a tentative D call TRBD1 (6 bases). This CDR3 is built from 14 residues. From germline, CDR1 is SEHNR and CDR2 FQNEAQ (reference sequence). Trimming shortened V by 5 bases and J by 8 bases, and 15 bases separated the two germline ends.

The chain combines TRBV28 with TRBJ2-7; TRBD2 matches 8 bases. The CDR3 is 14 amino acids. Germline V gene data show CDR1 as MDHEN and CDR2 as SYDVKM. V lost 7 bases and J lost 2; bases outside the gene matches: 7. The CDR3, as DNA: TGTGCCAGCATTGGGGGACTAGGTCCCTACGAGCAGTACTTC. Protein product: CASIGGLGPYEQYF.

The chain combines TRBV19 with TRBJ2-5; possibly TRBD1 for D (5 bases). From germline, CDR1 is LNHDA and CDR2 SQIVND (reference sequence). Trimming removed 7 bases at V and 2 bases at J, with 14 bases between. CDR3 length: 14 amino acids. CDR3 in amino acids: CASKISTAQETQYF. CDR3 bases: TGTGCCAGTAAAATCTCGACAGCTCAAGAGACCCAGTACTTC.

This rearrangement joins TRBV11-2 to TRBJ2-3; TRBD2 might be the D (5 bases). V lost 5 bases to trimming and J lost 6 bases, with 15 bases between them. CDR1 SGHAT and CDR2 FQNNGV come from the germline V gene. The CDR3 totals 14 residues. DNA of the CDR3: TGTGCCAGCAGCCCTAGCCCAGTTCCGGATACGCAGTATTTT. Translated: CASSPSPVPDTQYF.

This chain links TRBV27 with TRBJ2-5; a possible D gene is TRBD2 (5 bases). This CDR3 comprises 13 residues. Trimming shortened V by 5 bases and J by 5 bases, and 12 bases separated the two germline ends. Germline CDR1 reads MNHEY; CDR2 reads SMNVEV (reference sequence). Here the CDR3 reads CASSPGVRETQYF. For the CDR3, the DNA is TGTGCCAGCAGTCCCGGGGTTCGGGAGACCCAGTACTTC.

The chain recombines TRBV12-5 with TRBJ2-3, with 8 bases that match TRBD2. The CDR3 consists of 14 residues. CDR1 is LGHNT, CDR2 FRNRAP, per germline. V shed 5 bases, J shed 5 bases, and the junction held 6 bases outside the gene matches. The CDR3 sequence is CASGLPLAGDTQYF. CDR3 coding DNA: TGTGCTAGTGGTCTCCCCCTAGCGGGAGATACGCAGTATTTT.

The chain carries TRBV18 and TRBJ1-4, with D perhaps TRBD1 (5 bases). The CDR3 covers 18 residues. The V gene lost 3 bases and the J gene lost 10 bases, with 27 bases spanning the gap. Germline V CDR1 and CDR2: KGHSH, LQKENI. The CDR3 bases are TGTGCCAGCTCACCTCTTTCCGGGCAGGGAGGAGGTGGTGGAAAACTGTTTTTT. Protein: CASSPLSGQGGGGGKLFF.

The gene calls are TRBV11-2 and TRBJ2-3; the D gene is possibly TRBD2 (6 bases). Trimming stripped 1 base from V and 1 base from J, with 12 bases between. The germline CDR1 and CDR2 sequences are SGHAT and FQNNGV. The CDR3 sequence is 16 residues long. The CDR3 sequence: CASSLGASVRTDTQYF. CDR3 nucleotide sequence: TGTGCCAGCAGCTTAGGCGCTAGCGTCCGCACAGATACGCAGTATTTT.

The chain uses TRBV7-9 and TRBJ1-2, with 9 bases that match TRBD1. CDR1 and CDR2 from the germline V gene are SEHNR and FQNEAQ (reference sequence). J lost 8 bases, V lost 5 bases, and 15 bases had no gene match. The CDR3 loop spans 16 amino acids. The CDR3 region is CASSRSRDRAMEGYTF. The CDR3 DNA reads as TGTGCCAGCAGCCGGTCTCGGGACAGGGCGATGGAAGGCTACACCTTC.

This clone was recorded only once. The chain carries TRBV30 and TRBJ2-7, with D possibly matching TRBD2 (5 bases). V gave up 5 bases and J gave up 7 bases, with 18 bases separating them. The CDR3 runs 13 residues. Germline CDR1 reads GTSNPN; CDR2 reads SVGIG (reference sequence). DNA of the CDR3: TGTGCCTGGCGGACGTTTACTTCGGGGGAGCAGTACTTC. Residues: CAWRTFTSGEQYF. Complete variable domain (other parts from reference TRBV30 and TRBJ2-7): SQTIHQWPATLVQPVGSPLSLECTVEGTSNPNLYWYRQAAGRGLQLLFYSVGIGQISSEVPQNLSASRPQDRQFILSSKKLLLSDSGFYLCAWRTFTSGEQYFGPGTRLTVT.

The CDR3: CASSSGQGFGGNTIYF. CDR3 in DNA: TGTGCCAGCAGCTCCGGACAGGGATTTGGTGGAAACACCATATATTTT. The V call is TRBV5-8, the J call TRBJ1-3; 8 bases align to TRBD1. The V and J ends lost 3 bases and 3 bases, in that order; junction bases with no gene match: 8. From germline, CDR1 is SGHTS and CDR2 YDEGEE. This CDR3 is built from 16 residues.

The CDR3 protein is CASSLTGQRSTDTQYF. CDR3 bases: TGTGCCAGCAGCTTAACGGGGCAGAGAAGCACAGATACGCAGTATTTT. The V and J genes are TRBV7-3 and TRBJ2-3; D is possibly TRBD1 (5 bases). The CDR3 runs 16 residues. V lost 0 bases and J lost 0, with 10 bases in between. The germline V gene has CDR1 SGHTA and CDR2 FQGTGA.

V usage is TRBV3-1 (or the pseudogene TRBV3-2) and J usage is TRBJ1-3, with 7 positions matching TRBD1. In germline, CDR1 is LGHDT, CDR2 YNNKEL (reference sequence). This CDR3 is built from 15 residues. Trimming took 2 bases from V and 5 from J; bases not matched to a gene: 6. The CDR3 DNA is TGTGCCAGCAGCCAAACTTGGGACAGTCGAAACACCATATATTTT. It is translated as CASSQTWDSRNTIYF.

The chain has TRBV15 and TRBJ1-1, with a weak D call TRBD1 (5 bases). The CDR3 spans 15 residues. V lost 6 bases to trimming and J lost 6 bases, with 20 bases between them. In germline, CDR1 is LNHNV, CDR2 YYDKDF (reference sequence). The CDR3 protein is CATSYTRQSYPEAFF. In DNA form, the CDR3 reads TGTGCCACCAGTTACACGAGACAGTCATACCCTGAAGCTTTCTTT. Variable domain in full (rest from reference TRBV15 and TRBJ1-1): DAMVIQNPRYQVTQFGKPVTLSCSQTLNHNVMYWYQQKSSQAPKLLFHYYDKDFNNEADTPDNFQSRRPNTSFCFLDIRSPGLGDTAMYLCATSYTRQSYPEAFFGQGTRLTVV.

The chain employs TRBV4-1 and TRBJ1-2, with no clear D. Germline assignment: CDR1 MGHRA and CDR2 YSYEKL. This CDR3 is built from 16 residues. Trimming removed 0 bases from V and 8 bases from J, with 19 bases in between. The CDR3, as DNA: TGCGCCAGCAGCCAAGACACACCAGGCCAGTTAAGAGGCTACACCTTC. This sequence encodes CASSQDTPGQLRGYTF.

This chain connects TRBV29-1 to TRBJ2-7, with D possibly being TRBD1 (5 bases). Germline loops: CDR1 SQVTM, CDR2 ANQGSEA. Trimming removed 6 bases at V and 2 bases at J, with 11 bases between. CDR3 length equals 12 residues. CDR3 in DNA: TGCAGCGTGATTACAGGCACCTACGAGCAGTACTTC. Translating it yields CSVITGTYEQYF.

The CDR3 sequence is CASRKTGTGNTIYF. DNA for the CDR3: TGTGCCAGCAGGAAGACAGGGACTGGAAACACCATATATTTT. The V and J genes are TRBV6-5 and TRBJ1-3; 7 positions match TRBD1. Losses at the gene ends were 6 bases for V and 2 bases for J; bases not matched to a gene: 4. Germline CDR1 MNHEY, CDR2 SVGAGI. This CDR3 is 14 amino acids long.

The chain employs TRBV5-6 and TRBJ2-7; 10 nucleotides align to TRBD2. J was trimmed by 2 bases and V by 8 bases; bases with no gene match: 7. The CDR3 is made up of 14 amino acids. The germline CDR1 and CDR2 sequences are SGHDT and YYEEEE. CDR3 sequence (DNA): TGTGCCAGTCGGACTAGCGGCCTAACCTACGAGCAGTACTTC. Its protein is CASRTSGLTYEQYF. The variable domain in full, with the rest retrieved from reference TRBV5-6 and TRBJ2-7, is DAGVTQSPTHLIKTRGQQVTLRCSPKSGHDTVSWYQQALGQGPQFIFQYYEEEERQRGNFPDRFSGHQFPNYSSELNVNALLLGDSALYLCASRTSGLTYEQYFGPGTRLTVT.

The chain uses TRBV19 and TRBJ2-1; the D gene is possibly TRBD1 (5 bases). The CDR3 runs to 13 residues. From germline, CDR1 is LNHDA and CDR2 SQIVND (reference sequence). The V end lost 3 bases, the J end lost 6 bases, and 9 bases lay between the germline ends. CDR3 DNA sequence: TGTGCCAGTAGTATGGGGCATTTCAATGAGCAGTTCTTC. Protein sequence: CASSMGHFNEQFF.

The CDR3 region is CASSLWGGPEETQYF. The CDR3 bases are TGTGCCAGCAGCCTTTGGGGAGGGCCGGAGGAGACCCAGTACTTC. V gene TRBV11-2 combines with J gene TRBJ2-5, with TRBD2 matching over 7 bases. Germline V gives CDR1 SGHAT, CDR2 FQNNGV. J gave up 5 bases and V 5 bases, and 11 bases lay outside the gene matches. The CDR3 length is 15 residues.

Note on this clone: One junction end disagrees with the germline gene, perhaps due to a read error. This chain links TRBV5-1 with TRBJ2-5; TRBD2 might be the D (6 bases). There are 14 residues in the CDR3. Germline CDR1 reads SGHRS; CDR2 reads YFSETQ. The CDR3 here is CASSFELSGPPQDF. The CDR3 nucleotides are TGCGCCAGCAGCTTCGAATTAAGCGGGCCTCCTCAGGACTTC.

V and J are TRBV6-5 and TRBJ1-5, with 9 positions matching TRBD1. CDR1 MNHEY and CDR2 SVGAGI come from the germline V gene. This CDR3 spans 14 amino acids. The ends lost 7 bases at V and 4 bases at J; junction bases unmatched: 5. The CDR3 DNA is TGTGCCAGCAACCCCGGACAGGGGAATCAGCCCCAGCATTTT. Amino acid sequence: CASNPGQGNQPQHF.

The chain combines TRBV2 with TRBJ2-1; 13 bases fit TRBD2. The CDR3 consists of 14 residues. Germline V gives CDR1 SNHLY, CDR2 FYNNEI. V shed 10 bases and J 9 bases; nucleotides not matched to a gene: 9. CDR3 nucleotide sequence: TGTGCCACCCGGACTCGGACTAGCGGGAGTGAGCAGTTCTTC. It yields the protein CATRTRTSGSEQFF.

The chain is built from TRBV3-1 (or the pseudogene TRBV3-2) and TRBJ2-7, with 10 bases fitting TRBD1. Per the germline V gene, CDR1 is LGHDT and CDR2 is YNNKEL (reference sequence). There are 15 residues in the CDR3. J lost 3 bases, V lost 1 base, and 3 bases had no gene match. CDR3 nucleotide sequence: TGTGCCAGCAGCCAAGTCGGACAGGGGGGCTACGAGCAGTACTTC. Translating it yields CASSQVGQGGYEQYF.